The sequence of this TCR beta chain was determined in a study of response to subunit inactivated influenza vaccine. The length of the CDR3 is 15 residues. The germline V and J ends were trimmed by 4 bases and 6 bases, with 16 bases remaining between them. Germline V gene data show CDR1 as SGDLS and CDR2 as YYNGEE. Each CDR3 protein gets one entry after TCRdb re-called the RT-PCR reads with MiXCR. The data contain about 180,000 distinct CDR3 sequences, around a tenth of them seen just once; the ten biggest clones take up 11%. This clonotype was counted many times. This receptor was taken from a man aged 50 to 59 who received an inactivated influenza vaccine. Sequencing was performed on non-naive T cells sorted from PBMCs, taken on the day of vaccination. J is TRBJ2-2 and V is TRBV9; the D is unclear. CDR3 bases: TGTGCCAGCAGCCCTGACAATCCCGGTGCCGGGGAGCTGTTTTTT. This codes for CASSPDNPGAGELFF.